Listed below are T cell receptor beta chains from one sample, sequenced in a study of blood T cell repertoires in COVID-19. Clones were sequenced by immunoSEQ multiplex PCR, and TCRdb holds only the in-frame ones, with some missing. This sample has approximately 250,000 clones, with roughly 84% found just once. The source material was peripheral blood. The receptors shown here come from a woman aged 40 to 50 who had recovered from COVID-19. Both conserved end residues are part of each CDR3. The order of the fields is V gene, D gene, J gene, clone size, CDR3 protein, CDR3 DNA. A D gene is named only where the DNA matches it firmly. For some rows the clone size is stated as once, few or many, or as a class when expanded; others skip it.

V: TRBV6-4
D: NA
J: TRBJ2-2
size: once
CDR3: CASRGEWNTGELFF
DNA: TGTGCCAGCCGAGGAGAGTGGAACACCGGGGAGCTGTTTTTT

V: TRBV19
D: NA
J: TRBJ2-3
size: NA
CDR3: CASSLRGGFTPSTDTQYF
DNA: TGTGCCAGCAGTTTGCGCGGGGGCTTCACCCCCTCGACAGATACGCAGTATTTT

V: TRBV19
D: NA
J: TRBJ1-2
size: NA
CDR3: CASSITGRNYGYTF
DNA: TGTGCCAGTAGTATAACAGGGCGGAACTATGGCTACACCTTC

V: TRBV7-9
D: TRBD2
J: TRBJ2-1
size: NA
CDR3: CASSLRLAAYNEQFF
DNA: TGTGCCAGCAGCTTAAGACTAGCGGCGTACAATGAGCAGTTCTTC

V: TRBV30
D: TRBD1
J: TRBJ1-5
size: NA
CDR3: CAWSDPGQLNQPQHF
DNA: TGTGCCTGGAGTGATCCGGGACAGCTCAATCAGCCCCAGCATTTT

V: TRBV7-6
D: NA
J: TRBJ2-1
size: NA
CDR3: CASSLGPLSSYNEQFF
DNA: TGTGCCAGCAGCTTAGGGCCCCTCAGCTCCTACAATGAGCAGTTCTTC

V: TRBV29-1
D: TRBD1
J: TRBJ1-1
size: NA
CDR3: CSVRTGGKNTEAFF
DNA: TGCAGCGTTCGGACAGGGGGCAAGAACACTGAAGCTTTCTTT

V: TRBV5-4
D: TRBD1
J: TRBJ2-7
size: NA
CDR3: CASSFDREPYEQYF
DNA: TGTGCCAGCAGCTTTGACAGGGAGCCCTACGAGCAGTACTTC

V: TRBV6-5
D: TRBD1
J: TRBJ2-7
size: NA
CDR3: CASRRGQGAEQYF
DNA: TGTGCCAGCCGACGGGGACAGGGGGCCGAGCAGTACTTC

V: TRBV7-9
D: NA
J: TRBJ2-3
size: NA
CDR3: CASSRSPDTQYF
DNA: TGTGCCAGCAGTCGCAGTCCCGATACGCAGTATTTT

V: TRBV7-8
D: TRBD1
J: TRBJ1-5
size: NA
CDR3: CASSLGRGKGASNQPQHF
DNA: TGTGCCAGCAGCTTAGGGAGGGGGAAGGGGGCGAGCAATCAGCCCCAGCATTTT

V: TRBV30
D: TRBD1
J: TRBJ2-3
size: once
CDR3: CAWSRDRGTDTQYF
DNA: TGTGCCTGGAGTCGGGACAGGGGCACAGATACGCAGTATTTT

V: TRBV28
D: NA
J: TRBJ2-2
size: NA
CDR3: CASSLGLPGELFF
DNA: TGTGCCAGCAGTTTAGGACTCCCCGGGGAGCTGTTTTTT

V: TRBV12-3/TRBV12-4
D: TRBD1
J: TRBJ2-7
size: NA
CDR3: CASTRQGAYEQYF
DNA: TGTGCCAGCACCCGACAGGGGGCCTACGAGCAGTACTTC

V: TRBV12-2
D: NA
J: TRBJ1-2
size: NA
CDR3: CASRPTPLRGGGYTF
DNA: TGTGCAAGTCGCCCAACCCCCCTCCGGGGTGGTGGCTACACCTTC

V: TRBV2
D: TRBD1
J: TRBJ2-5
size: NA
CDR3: CASTAGGGRAQYF
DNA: TGTGCCAGCACTGCAGGGGGCGGAAGGGCCCAGTACTTC

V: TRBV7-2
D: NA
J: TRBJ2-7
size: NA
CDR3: CASSPAGQLVYEQYF
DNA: TGTGCCAGCAGCCCCGCGGGACAGCTCGTCTACGAGCAGTACTTC

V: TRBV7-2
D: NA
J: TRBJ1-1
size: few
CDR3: CASSPGGTLNTEAFF
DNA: TGTGCCAGCAGCCCGGGGGGGACACTGAACACTGAAGCTTTCTTT

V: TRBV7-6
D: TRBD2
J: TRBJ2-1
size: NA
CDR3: CASSSDPAGGRYNEQFF
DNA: TGTGCCAGCAGCTCGGACCCAGCGGGGGGGCGGTACAATGAGCAGTTCTTC